This TCR beta chain was sequenced for a study of human T cells and chemical hapten exposure. The study, taken as a whole, reports: The number of TCRs above 1 in 1000 frequency did not change after DPC sensitization.

This clonotype was recorded at least ten times. Its antigen remains unknown. The authors extracted total RNA from unfractionated whole blood. The CDR3 loop spans 16 amino acids. V was cut by 1 base and J by 2 bases, with 14 bases left in between. TCRdb recomputed calls from the 5' RACE reads with MiXCR, one row per CDR3 protein. The data show about 140,000 distinct CDR3 sequences, 4.1% seen once. The rearrangement joins TRBV12-3 or TRBV12-4 to TRBJ2-5, with D tentatively TRBD2 (6 bases). This TCR was recovered from a female donor in good health. The CDR3, as DNA: TGTGCCAGCAGTTTAGTGGGCGGGATTCGGCAAGAGACCCAGTACTTC. The encoded protein is CASSLVGGIRQETQYF.